This T cell receptor (beta chain) is from a study of human T cells and chemical hapten exposure. Study-wide findings and caveats: Patch test score rose with PT1 expanded TCR count, significant at thresholds 8, 16 and 32, not 4.

The time point is: patch test 3, about 24 weeks after DPC sensitization. This sample's treatment: therapeutic diphenylcyclopropenone sensitization with weekly scalp DPC. Total RNA came from unfractionated whole blood. TCRdb independently ran MiXCR on the RACE reads; one entry per CDR3 protein. The sample shows fewer than 50,000 distinct CDR3 sequences, 9.5% of them seen only once. This clonotype showed up just a few times. Its antigen is undetermined. CDR3 size: 15 residues. Per germline, CDR1 SQVTM and CDR2 ANQGSEA. The V segment lost 3 bases and the J segment 1 base; nucleotides outside the gene matches: 5.

The receptor was isolated from a man aged 45-65 years with alopecia areata. Some clones in this sample may be carry-over from other donors' samples. V gene TRBV29-1 combines with J gene TRBJ2-5; 10 bases map to TRBD2. The material sequenced was whole blood, taken in connection with sensitization to the hapten diphenylcyclopropenone (DPC). The CDR3 sequence: CSVDSSSGSQETQYF. CDR3 bases: TGCAGCGTTGATTCGTCTAGCGGGAGCCAAGAGACCCAGTACTTC.